This TCR beta chain was profiled in a study of cytomegalovirus exposure and HLA in healthy donors. PCR involved 60 Vbeta and 13 Jbeta primers. Only in-frame clones appear in the TCRdb table, and some are missing; sequencing was by immunoSEQ multiplex PCR. The data show 82,000 or so clones, about 9.4% seen once. V was clipped by 8 bases and J by 0 bases, with 13 bases between them. Germline CDR1 and CDR2: MNHNY and SVGAGI (reference sequence). The CDR3 runs 14 residues. General study results and limits: It has been reported that TCR beta sequences accurately predicted the HLA-A and HLA-B alleles of most subjects. Some V segments, TRBV6-2 and TRBV6-3 among them, were indistinguishable and were therefore excluded. V- and J-gene trimming in TCR beta was tied to a missense DCLRE1C variant by an analysis performed later.

This clone has only a few counts. The antigen remains undetermined. The chain is built from TRBV6-6 and TRBJ1-2; D not certain. The sample comprised PBMCs. This clonotype was obtained from a man aged 55 to 70 in good health and CMV-seropositive. For the CDR3, the DNA is TGTGCCAGCTCTCAGGATCGAGCTAACTATGGCTACACCTTC. Its protein is CASSQDRANYGYTF.